Listed below are T cell receptor beta chains from one sample, sequenced in a study of CD4 T cells in relation to SARS-CoV-2 and coronaviruses. Profiling relied on immunoSEQ multiplex PCR, and the TCRdb table lists in-frame clones only, not all of them. The data show approximately 20,000 clones, around 80% seen once. For these receptors, no antigen is known. Sequencing was done on a sample of CD4+ T cells from PBMCs, cultured in vitro. All receptors derive from a human donor in good health. The CDR3 runs from the conserved cysteine through the conserved F or W. The D gene is left open where the match is weak. The size of a clone is reported for some rows only, either as once, few or many, or as a class for expanded clones.

size	D	V	J	DNA	CDR3
-	-	TRBV6-6	TRBJ1-1	TGTGCCAGCAGTTACGAGGCAGGGACGGACACTGAAGCTTTCTTT	CASSYEAGTDTEAFF
-	-	TRBV30	TRBJ1-2	TGTGCCTGGAGCGGCCTTACTTCCTATGGCTACACCTTC	CAWSGLTSYGYTF
-	-	TRBV25-1	TRBJ1-1	TGTGCCAGCAGGGAAACAGGGCGGGGGAACACTGAAGCTTTCTTT	CASRETGRGNTEAFF
-	TRBD1	TRBV3-1/TRBV3-2	TRBJ2-5	TGTGCCAGCACCCTCTGGGACAGGGAAGAGACCCAGTACTTC	CASTLWDREETQYF
-	-	TRBV11-2	TRBJ2-5	TGTGCCAGCAGCTTAGGGCCCAAAGAGACCCAGTACTTC	CASSLGPKETQYF
-	-	TRBV6-5	TRBJ1-1	TGTGCCAGCAGTTTCGGGGTTTACGGGAACACTGAAGCTTTCTTT	CASSFGVYGNTEAFF
-	-	TRBV2	TRBJ2-7	TGTGCCAGCAGTGAAGTCCTCGGGAGTCCTACGGGGGAGCAGTACTTC	CASSEVLGSPTGEQYF
-	TRBD1	TRBV5-1	TRBJ2-1	TGCGCCAGCAGAAGGGACAGGGGGCGGGACCTCTACAATGAGCAGTTCTTC	CASRRDRGRDLYNEQFF
once	TRBD2	TRBV18	TRBJ2-1	TGTGCCAGCTCACCACAGGCGGGGGGGCGATACAATGAGCAGTTCTTC	CASSPQAGGRYNEQFF
-	TRBD2	TRBV4-2	TRBJ2-1	TGTGCCAGCAGCCAAGACGGACTAGCGGGAGGCGAGCAGTTCTTC	CASSQDGLAGGEQFF
once	-	TRBV19	TRBJ2-2	TGTGCCAGTAATGCCGGGACCGGGTTTGTCGGGGAGCTGTTTTTT	CASNAGTGFVGELFF
-	TRBD2	TRBV5-1	TRBJ2-1	TGCGCCAGCAGCTTGTGGGCTAGCGGGTACTCCTACAATGAGCAGTTCTTC	CASSLWASGYSYNEQFF
-	-	TRBV7-6	TRBJ2-3	TGTGCCAGCAGCTTAGGGCAGGGAGGCACAGATACGCAGTATTTT	CASSLGQGGTDTQYF
-	-	TRBV19	TRBJ1-2	TGTGCCAGTAGAAAAAGACAGGACTATGGCTACACCTTC	CASRKRQDYGYTF